Listed below are T cell receptor beta chains from one sample, sequenced in a study of cytomegalovirus exposure and HLA in healthy donors. Repertoires were generated with immunoSEQ multiplex PCR, while TCRdb's copy carries only in-frame clones and drops some. The profile covers some 110,000 clones, with about 94% appearing a single time and approximately 1.3% taken by the ten largest. The material sequenced was PBMCs. These receptor sequences come from a young woman in good health and CMV-seronegative. Each CDR3 is given with its conserved first and last residue. The D gene is left open where the match is weak. A row's size may be missing; if present it is once, few, many or a size class.

V gene	D gene	clone size	J gene	CDR3 protein	CDR3 DNA
TRBV7-9	TRBD1	.	TRBJ2-7	CASSLGTGSYEQYF	TGTGCCAGCAGCTTAGGGACAGGGTCCTACGAGCAGTACTTC
TRBV18	.	.	TRBJ1-2	CASSPQDSRYGYTF	TGTGCCAGCTCACCACAAGACAGCAGATATGGCTACACCTTC
TRBV4-1	TRBD2	.	TRBJ2-1	CASSQATSSNNEQFF	TGCGCCAGCAGCCAAGCGACTAGCTCCAACAATGAGCAGTTCTTC
TRBV28	TRBD1	.	TRBJ1-2	CASSLTRMGGQGFGYTF	TGTGCCAGCAGTTTAACGAGGATGGGGGGACAGGGGTTTGGCTACACCTTC
TRBV6-5	TRBD2	.	TRBJ2-1	CASSRGGSYNEQFF	TGTGCCAGCAGTCGGGGGGGCTCCTACAATGAGCAGTTCTTC
TRBV5-1	TRBD2	.	TRBJ2-7	CASSLEAGGYEQYF	TGCGCCAGCAGCTTGGAAGCGGGGGGGTACGAGCAGTACTTC
TRBV27	.	once	TRBJ1-1	CASSLYTGNTEAFF	TGTGCCAGCAGTTTATATACTGGGAACACTGAAGCTTTCTTT
TRBV28	.	.	TRBJ2-7	CASSRDFFSYEQYF	TGTGCCAGCAGCCGGGACTTCTTTTCCTACGAGCAGTACTTC
TRBV19	.	once	TRBJ1-5	CASSLWGGQPQHF	TGTGCCAGTAGTCTCTGGGGAGGGCAGCCCCAGCATTTT
TRBV9	TRBD2	.	TRBJ2-7	CASSAGVGRADEQYF	TGTGCCAGCAGCGCCGGCGTGGGGAGGGCCGACGAGCAGTACTTC
TRBV28	.	.	TRBJ1-5	CASSDQPQHF	TGTGCCAGCAGCGATCAGCCCCAGCATTTT
TRBV9	.	once	TRBJ2-2	CASSVDRGTGELFF	TGTGCCAGCAGCGTAGACCGGGGAACCGGGGAGCTGTTTTTT
TRBV4-1	TRBD2	.	TRBJ2-2	CASSPLAGGGTGELFF	TGCGCCAGCAGCCCGCTAGCGGGAGGGGGCACCGGGGAGCTGTTTTTT
TRBV18	.	.	TRBJ1-5	CASSTGENQPQHF	TGTGCCAGCTCGACAGGAGAAAATCAGCCCCAGCATTTT
TRBV19	.	.	TRBJ1-1	CASSIGGFAMNTEAFF	TGTGCCAGTAGTATAGGGGGCTTTGCTATGAACACTGAAGCTTTCTTT
TRBV28	TRBD2	.	TRBJ2-1	CASSLRGLAGHEQFF	TGTGCCAGCAGTTTACGTGGACTAGCCGGCCATGAGCAGTTCTTC
TRBV4-2	TRBD2	.	TRBJ2-3	CASSQVPSGRAGTDTQYF	TGTGCCAGCAGCCAAGTCCCTAGCGGGAGGGCCGGTACAGATACGCAGTATTTT
TRBV27	TRBD1	.	TRBJ2-7	CASSSPQGALSYEQYF	TGTGCCAGCAGTTCTCCCCAGGGGGCACTAAGCTACGAGCAGTACTTC
TRBV7-8	TRBD2	few	TRBJ2-1	CASSPWGGRGNEQFF	TGTGCCAGCAGCCCTTGGGGGGGACGGGGCAATGAGCAGTTCTTC
TRBV30	TRBD2	.	TRBJ2-7	CAWRPRGTNYEQYF	TGTGCCTGGAGGCCACGCGGGACTAACTACGAGCAGTACTTC
TRBV7-6	.	.	TRBJ2-5	CASSFGWTGQETQYF	TGTGCCAGCAGCTTCGGGTGGACGGGGCAAGAGACCCAGTACTTC
TRBV5-4	TRBD2	.	TRBJ2-3	CASSLFGRLATSDTQYF	TGTGCCAGCAGCTTGTTTGGGAGACTAGCGACCTCCGATACGCAGTATTTT
TRBV30	.	once	TRBJ1-5	CAWSASGGAYQPQHF	TGTGCCTGGAGCGCCTCTGGGGGGGCCTATCAGCCCCAGCATTTT
TRBV18	.	.	TRBJ1-2	CASSPPLSRNTNYGYTF	TGTGCCAGCTCACCACCGCTTTCCAGAAACACTAACTATGGCTACACCTTC
TRBV5-6	.	.	TRBJ1-5	CASSQRGFGNQPQHF	TGTGCCAGCAGCCAACGGGGTTTTGGGAATCAGCCCCAGCATTTT
TRBV28	.	.	TRBJ1-4	CASEETTNEKLFF	TGTGCCAGCGAGGAGACAACTAATGAAAAACTGTTTTTT
TRBV6-1	.	.	TRBJ2-7	CASSEAPGTSFYEQYF	TGTGCCAGCAGTGAAGCCCCCGGGACTTCATTTTACGAGCAGTACTTC
TRBV5-1	TRBD2	once	TRBJ2-7	CASSFIIGLAGSERSRLSYEQYF	TGCGCCAGCAGCTTCATCATTGGACTAGCGGGATCCGAACGGTCCCGCCTCTCCTACGAGCAGTACTTC
TRBV19	TRBD2	.	TRBJ2-3	CASSILLPASGGTDTQYF	TGTGCCAGTAGTATCTTACTCCCGGCTAGCGGGGGCACAGATACGCAGTATTTT
TRBV6-6	TRBD1	.	TRBJ2-5	CASSTTGAETQYF	TGTGCCAGCAGCACAACAGGGGCGGAGACCCAGTACTTC
TRBV6-5	.	.	TRBJ1-5	CASSYSAQGHQPQHF	TGTGCCAGCAGTTACTCGGCACAGGGTCACCAGCCCCAGCATTTT
TRBV5-1	.	.	TRBJ1-6	CASSVTGSHNSPLHF	TGCGCCAGCAGCGTAACAGGGTCCCATAATTCACCCCTCCACTTT
TRBV5-1	TRBD1	.	TRBJ1-3	CASRSQGAQGNTIYF	TGCGCCAGCAGATCTCAGGGGGCGCAAGGAAACACCATATATTTT
TRBV9	.	.	TRBJ2-3	CASSVEGQSTDTQYF	TGTGCCAGCAGCGTGGAGGGGCAGAGCACAGATACGCAGTATTTT
TRBV5-4	.	.	TRBJ2-7	CASRVWGAYEQYF	TGTGCCAGCAGGGTGTGGGGGGCCTACGAGCAGTACTTC
TRBV9	.	.	TRBJ1-3	CASSLAGGPVRNTIYF	TGTGCCAGCAGCCTGGCGGGGGGTCCCGTCCGAAACACCATATATTTT
TRBV28	TRBD1	.	TRBJ1-5	CASKSDRARFQPQHF	TGTGCCAGCAAGTCGGACAGGGCCAGGTTTCAGCCCCAGCATTTT
TRBV30	.	.	TRBJ1-4	CAWSVPSGVLDEKLFF	TGTGCCTGGAGTGTACCTTCAGGGGTTCTAGATGAAAAACTGTTTTTT
TRBV5-4	.	.	TRBJ1-6	CASSTVGAGKNSPLHF	TGTGCCAGCAGCACGGTGGGAGCCGGAAAAAATTCACCCCTCCACTTT
TRBV7-8	TRBD2	.	TRBJ2-1	CASSLTSGRPEQFF	TGTGCCAGCAGCTTGACTAGCGGGAGGCCTGAGCAGTTCTTC
TRBV6-5	TRBD1	.	TRBJ2-7	CASSKDRTYYEQYF	TGTGCCAGCAGCAAGGACAGGACGTACTACGAGCAGTACTTC
TRBV6-6	.	.	TRBJ2-7	CASSQLVEEQYF	TGTGCCAGCAGCCAACTCGTAGAGGAGCAGTACTTC